A single sample gave rise to the 18 T cell receptor beta chains below, sequenced in a study of shared clonotypes between healthy human individuals (TCRdb year 2020). The library was built by means of the immunoSEQ multiplex PCR assay. The clones in this table, taken by TCRdb from immuneACCESS, are in-frame only. Not every clone is retained; where verified, under half of the shortfall comes from an unresolved V gene, and the cause of the rest is unknown. This sample has approximately 110,000 clones in its table, and 65% to 75% of those were observed once. More than 20% of the sample comes from the top ten. Sequencing input: memory CD8+ T cells sorted from blood. The cell subset or site label for this specimen denotes: CD45RO+ cells pooled with CCR7-negative TemRA cells. These TCRs come from a woman in her 30s in good health.

This clone was seen a handful of times. The chain is built from TRBV6-4 and TRBJ2-3, with D perhaps TRBD2 (6 bases). V lost 3 bases, J lost 7 bases, and 11 bases lay in between. In germline, CDR1 is MRHNA, CDR2 SNTAGT. This CDR3 has 13 residues. The CDR3 DNA sequence: TGTGCCAGCAGTGATGGGGACTCACATACGCAGTATTTT. It encodes CASSDGDSHTQYF.

This rearrangement joins TRBV4-2 to TRBJ2-7, with unresolved D. CDR3 length equals 16 residues. Per germline, CDR1 LGHNA and CDR2 YNFKEQ. The V end lost 4 bases, the J end lost 7 bases, and 23 bases lay between the germline ends. CDR3 sequence reads: CASSPRFDLHRQEQYF. As DNA, the CDR3 is TGTGCCAGCAGCCCCCGGTTTGACCTACACCGTCAAGAGCAGTACTTC.

The J gene is TRBJ2-7, the V gene TRBV25-1; no reliable D call. Germline values: CDR1 MGHDK, CDR2 SYGVNS. The CDR3 contains 18 residues. Trimming removed 4 bases from V and 0 bases from J, with 22 bases in between. As DNA, the CDR3 is TGTGCCAGCAGTGGCCACGCACACAGCCCGGAGAGCTCCTACGAGCAGTACTTC. It yields the protein CASSGHAHSPESSYEQYF.

The V and J genes are TRBV19 and TRBJ2-7; D not resolved. V lost 4 bases to trimming and J lost 3 bases, with 10 bases between them. The CDR3 extends over 13 amino acids. Looked up from germline, CDR1 is LNHDA and CDR2 is SQIVND (reference sequence). Here the CDR3 DNA reads TGTGCCAGTAGTACCCTAACGAACTACGAGCAGTACTTC. Translating it yields CASSTLTNYEQYF.

There are a few counts of this clone. This chain joins TRBV28 and TRBJ2-5; D is perhaps TRBD1 (5 bases). Germline CDR1 MDHEN, CDR2 SYDVKM. Trimming cost V 2 bases and J 2 bases, with 12 bases left between them. This CDR3 contains 15 residues. The CDR3 region has the DNA TGTGCCAGCAGTTTACCAGCAGGGCCGCAAGAGACCCAGTACTTC. This encodes CASSLPAGPQETQYF.

This sequence joins TRBV28 and TRBJ2-7; D possibly uses TRBD1 or TRBD2 (5 bases each). The V and J ends lost 5 bases and 2 bases respectively, with 13 bases between them. The CDR3 runs to 14 residues. CDR1 is MDHEN and CDR2 is SYDVKM in the germline V gene. The CDR3 DNA reads as TGTGCCAGCAGTCCCACGGGGCGACCCTACGAGCAGTACTTC. Translation gives CASSPTGRPYEQYF.

This rearrangement joins TRBV27 to TRBJ2-1; D ambiguous. The CDR3 length is 11 residues. The germline gives CDR1 MNHEY, CDR2 SMNVEV (reference sequence). Trimming removed 7 bases from V and 4 bases from J, with 5 bases in between. CDR3 coding DNA: TGTGCCAGCAAATATTACAATGAGCAGTTCTTC. Translating gives CASKYYNEQFF.

This chain links TRBV6-1 with TRBJ2-1; D call uncertain. Trimming cost V 4 bases and J 0 bases, with 4 bases left between them. CDR1 and CDR2 (germline): MNHNS, SASEGT. The CDR3 length is 13 residues. The CDR3 loop is CASSASSYNEQFF. DNA of the CDR3: TGTGCCAGCAGTGCTAGCTCCTACAATGAGCAGTTCTTC.

The chain has TRBV5-1 and TRBJ2-5; D remains ambiguous. The last part of the DNA fits TRBJ2-7 better; the J call may be wrong. Germline lookup yields CDR1 SGHRS and CDR2 YFSETQ. The length of the CDR3 is 13 residues. CDR3 in amino acids: CASSLDFSYEQYF. CDR3 DNA sequence: TGCGCCAGCAGCTTGGACTTTTCCTACGAGCAGTACTTC.

The V and J genes are TRBV7-8 and TRBJ2-7; 7 bases match TRBD1. The CDR3 totals 15 residues. The trim removed 5 bases at V and 6 bases at J, leaving 13 bases unmatched. Germline-derived CDR1 and CDR2 are SGHVS and FQNEAQ. The CDR3 DNA is TGTGCCAGCAGCCAGAGCCCGGGACAGCATGGCGAGCAGTACTTC. This translates into CASSQSPGQHGEQYF.

This chain's CDR3 is CATSGPSGRSLNEQFF. CDR3 nucleotide sequence: TGTGCCACCAGCGGTCCCAGCGGGAGATCGCTCAATGAGCAGTTCTTC. The gene calls are TRBV15 and TRBJ2-1, with 8 positions matching TRBD2. Germline V lookup: CDR1 LNHNV, CDR2 YYDKDF (reference sequence). The length of the CDR3 is 16 residues. J lost 6 bases, V lost 5 bases, and 12 bases had no gene match.

Here the CDR3 DNA reads TGTGCCAGCAGTGAATTTGACAACGAGCAGTACTTC. Amino acid sequence: CASSEFDNEQYF. The V and J genes are TRBV2 and TRBJ2-7, with D uncertain. Per the germline V gene, CDR1 is SNHLY and CDR2 is FYNNEI. The CDR3 length is 12 residues. V shed 2 bases and J shed 5 bases, with 7 bases lying between them. Variable domain in full (rest from reference TRBV2 and TRBJ2-7): EPEVTQTPSHQVTQMGQEVILRCVPISNHLYFYWYRQILGQKVEFLVSFYNNEISEKSEIFDDQFSVERPDGSNFTLKIRSTKLEDSAMYFCASSEFDNEQYFGPGTRLTVT.

The CDR3 coding sequence is TGCGCCAGCGGGCTAGCGGGAGGCCGGGGGGAGCAGTTCTTC. Amino acid sequence: CASGLAGGRGEQFF. This chain connects TRBV5-1 to TRBJ2-1, with TRBD2 matching 11 bases. The germline V gene has CDR1 SGHRS and CDR2 YFSETQ. The CDR3 loop spans 14 amino acids. With V trimmed by 7 bases and J by 10 bases, 10 bases remained unmatched.

The genes are TRBV28 and TRBJ2-1; TRBD2 is a possible D gene (6 bases). Germline values: CDR1 MDHEN, CDR2 SYDVKM. CDR3 length: 14 amino acids. V gave up 7 bases and J gave up 9 bases, with 19 bases separating them. In DNA form, the CDR3 reads TGTGCCAGCAATCTCGCGGGATGGGGGGTTGAGCAGTTCTTC. It encodes CASNLAGWGVEQFF.

This rearrangement joins TRBV7-9 to TRBJ1-2, with D unclear. With 1 base removed from V and 4 bases from J, the gap between germline ends came to 10 bases. The CDR3 extends over 14 amino acids. CDR1 and CDR2 (germline): SEHNR, FQNEAQ (reference sequence). The CDR3 DNA reads TGTGCCAGCAGCTTAGGGGGTTCTGCCTATGGCTACACCTTC. It yields the protein CASSLGGSAYGYTF.

The chain is built from TRBV18 and TRBJ2-1, with D hard to call. From germline, CDR1 is KGHSH and CDR2 LQKENI. The ends were cut back, 0 bases at V and 7 bases at J, with 7 bases in the middle. This CDR3 has 13 residues. CDR3 sequence (DNA): TGTGCCAGCTCACCACCGTATGTAAATGAGCAGTTCTTC. Translated, it gives CASSPPYVNEQFF. The full variable domain, in which reference TRBV18 and TRBJ2-1 provide the parts outside the CDR3, is NAGVMQNPRHLVRRRGQEARLRCSPMKGHSHVYWYRQLPEEGLKFMVYLQKENIIDESGMPKERFSAEFPKEGPSILRIQQVVRGDSAAYFCASSPPYVNEQFFGPGTRLTVL.

The chain has TRBV29-1 and TRBJ2-1, with a weak D call TRBD2 (5 bases). CDR1 is SQVTM, CDR2 ANQGSEA, per germline. CDR3 length equals 13 residues. Trimming removed 3 bases from V and 8 bases from J, with 14 bases in between. CDR3 bases: TGCAGCGTTGACCCGACGGAGGACTATGAGCAGTTCTTC. Amino acids: CSVDPTEDYEQFF.

The J gene is TRBJ1-5, the V gene TRBV7-2, with TRBD1 identical over 8 bases. There are 16 residues in the CDR3. J was trimmed by 5 bases and V by 1 base; bases with no gene match: 7. Germline V gene data show CDR1 as SGHTA and CDR2 as FQGNSA. The CDR3 DNA sequence: TGTGCCAGCAGCTTAGAAGTTGGCAGGGGGCATCAGCCCCAGCATTTT. Translating it yields CASSLEVGRGHQPQHF.